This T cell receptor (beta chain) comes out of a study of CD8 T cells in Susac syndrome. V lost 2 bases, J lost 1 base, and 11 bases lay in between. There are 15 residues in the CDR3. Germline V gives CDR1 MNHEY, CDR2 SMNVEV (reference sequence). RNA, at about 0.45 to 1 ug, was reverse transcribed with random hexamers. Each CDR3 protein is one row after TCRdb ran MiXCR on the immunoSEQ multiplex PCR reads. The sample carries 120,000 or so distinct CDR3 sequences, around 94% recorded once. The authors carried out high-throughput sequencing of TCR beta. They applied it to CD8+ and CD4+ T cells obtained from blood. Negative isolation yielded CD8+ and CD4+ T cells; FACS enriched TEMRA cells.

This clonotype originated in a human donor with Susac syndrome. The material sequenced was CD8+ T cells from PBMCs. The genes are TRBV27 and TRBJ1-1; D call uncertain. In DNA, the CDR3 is TGTGCCAGCAGTTTAACTCCGACAACGAACACTGAAGCTTTCTTT. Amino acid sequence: CASSLTPTTNTEAFF.